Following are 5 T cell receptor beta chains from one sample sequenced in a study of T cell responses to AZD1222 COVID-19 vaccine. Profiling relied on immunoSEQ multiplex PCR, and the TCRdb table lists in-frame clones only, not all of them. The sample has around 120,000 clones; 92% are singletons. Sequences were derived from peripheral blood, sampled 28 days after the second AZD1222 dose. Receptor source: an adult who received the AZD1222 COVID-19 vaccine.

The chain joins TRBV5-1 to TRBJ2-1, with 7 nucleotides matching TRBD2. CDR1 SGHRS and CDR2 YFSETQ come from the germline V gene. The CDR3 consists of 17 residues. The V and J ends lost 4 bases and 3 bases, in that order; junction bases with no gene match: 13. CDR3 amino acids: CASSPDALAGYYNEQFF. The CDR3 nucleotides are TGCGCCAGCAGCCCGGACGCCTTAGCGGGCTACTACAATGAGCAGTTCTTC.

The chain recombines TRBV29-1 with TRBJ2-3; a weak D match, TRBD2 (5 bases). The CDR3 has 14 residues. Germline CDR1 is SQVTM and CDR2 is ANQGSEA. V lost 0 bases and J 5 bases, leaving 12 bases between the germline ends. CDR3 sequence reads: CSVEDGVGGDTQYF. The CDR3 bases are TGCAGCGTTGAAGATGGGGTCGGAGGAGATACGCAGTATTTT.

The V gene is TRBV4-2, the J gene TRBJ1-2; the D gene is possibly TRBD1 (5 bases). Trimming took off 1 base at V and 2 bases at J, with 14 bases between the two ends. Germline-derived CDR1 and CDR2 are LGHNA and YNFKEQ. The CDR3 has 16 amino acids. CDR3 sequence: CASSQVGRGENYGYTF. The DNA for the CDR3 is TGTGCCAGCAGCCAAGTCGGGAGGGGCGAAAACTATGGCTACACCTTC.

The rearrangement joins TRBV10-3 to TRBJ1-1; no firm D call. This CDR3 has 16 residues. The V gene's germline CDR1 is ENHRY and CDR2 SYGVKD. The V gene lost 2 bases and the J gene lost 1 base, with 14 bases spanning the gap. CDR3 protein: CAISEGRNGRNTEAFF. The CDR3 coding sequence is TGTGCCATCAGTGAGGGTCGAAACGGGCGGAACACTGAAGCTTTCTTT.

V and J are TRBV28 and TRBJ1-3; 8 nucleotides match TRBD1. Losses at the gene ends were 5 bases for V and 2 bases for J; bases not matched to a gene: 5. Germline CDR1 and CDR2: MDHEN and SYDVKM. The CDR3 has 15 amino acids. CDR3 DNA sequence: TGTGCCAGCAGTACTCAACAGGGGGCTGGAAACACCATATATTTT. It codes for CASSTQQGAGNTIYF.